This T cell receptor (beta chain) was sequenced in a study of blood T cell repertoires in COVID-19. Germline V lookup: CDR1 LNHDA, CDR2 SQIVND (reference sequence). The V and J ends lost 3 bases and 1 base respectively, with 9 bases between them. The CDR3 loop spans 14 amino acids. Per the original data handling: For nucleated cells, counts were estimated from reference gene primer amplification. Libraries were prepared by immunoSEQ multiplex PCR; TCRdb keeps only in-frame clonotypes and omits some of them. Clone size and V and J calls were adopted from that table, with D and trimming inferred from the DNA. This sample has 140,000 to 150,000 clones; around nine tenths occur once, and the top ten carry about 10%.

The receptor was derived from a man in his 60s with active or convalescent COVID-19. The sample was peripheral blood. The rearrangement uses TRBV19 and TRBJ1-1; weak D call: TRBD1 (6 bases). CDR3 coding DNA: TGTGCCAGTAGTATGGGGACACAGAACACTGAAGCTTTCTTT. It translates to CASSMGTQNTEAFF.